A single T cell receptor (beta chain) is shown here with its context. RNA transcripts provided the template for amplifying TCR beta CDR3 regions. RT-PCR in the first round used HTBI primers; a second-round multiplex PCR followed. Via MiXCR, TCRdb re-called the multiplex PCR reads, giving one row per CDR3 protein. The table lists around 400,000 distinct CDR3 sequences, 15% to 20% of them singletons, with roughly 1.6% in the top ten. This specimen comes from a study of Graves' ophthalmopathy and Graves' hyperthyroidism. This CDR3 region has 18 residues. Germline-derived CDR1 and CDR2 are MNHEY and SVGEGT. V was clipped by 4 bases and J by 4 bases; unmatched bases: 18.

The clonotype comes from a woman aged 18-30 years with Graves' ophthalmopathy. Sequenced input: peripheral blood. V and J are TRBV6-2 or TRBV6-3 and TRBJ1-2; 7 bases fit TRBD1. As DNA, the CDR3 is TGTGCCAGCAGTTCGTCCCTAGGGAGGGGGCGAGGAGTCTATGGCTACACCTTC. Its translation: CASSSSLGRGRGVYGYTF.